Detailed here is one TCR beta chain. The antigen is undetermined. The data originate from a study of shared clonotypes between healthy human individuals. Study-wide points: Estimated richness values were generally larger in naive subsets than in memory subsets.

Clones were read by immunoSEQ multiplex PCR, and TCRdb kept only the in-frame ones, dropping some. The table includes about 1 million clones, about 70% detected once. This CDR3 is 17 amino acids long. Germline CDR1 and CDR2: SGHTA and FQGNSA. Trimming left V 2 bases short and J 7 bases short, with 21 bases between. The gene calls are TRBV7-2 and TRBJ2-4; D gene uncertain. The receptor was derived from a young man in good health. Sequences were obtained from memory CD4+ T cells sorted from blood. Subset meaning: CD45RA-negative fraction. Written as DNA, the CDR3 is TGTGCCAGCAGCTTAAAGGCGCCGCCGTCCTCCTTTAACATTCAGTACTTC. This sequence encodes CASSLKAPPSSFNIQYF.